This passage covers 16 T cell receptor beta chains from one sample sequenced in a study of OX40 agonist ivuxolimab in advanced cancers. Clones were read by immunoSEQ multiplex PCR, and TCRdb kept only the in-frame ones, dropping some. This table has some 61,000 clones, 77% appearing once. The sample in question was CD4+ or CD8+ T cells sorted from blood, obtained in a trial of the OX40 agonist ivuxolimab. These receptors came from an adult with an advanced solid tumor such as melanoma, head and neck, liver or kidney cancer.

DNA of the CDR3: TGTGCCGTCGAGGGTGCCGGTGGCAACACCATATATTTT. The encoded protein is CAVEGAGGNTIYF. The chain couples TRBV6-6 to TRBJ1-3, with D unresolved. The V end lost 11 bases, the J end lost 7 bases, and 18 bases lay between the germline ends. This CDR3 is built from 13 residues. The germline gives CDR1 MNHNY, CDR2 SVGAGI (reference sequence).

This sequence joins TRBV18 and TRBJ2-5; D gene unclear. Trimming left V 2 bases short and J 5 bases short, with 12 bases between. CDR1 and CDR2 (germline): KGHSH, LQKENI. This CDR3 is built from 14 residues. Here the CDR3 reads CASSPTNRVETQYF. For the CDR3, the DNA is TGTGCCAGCTCACCAACTAATAGGGTGGAGACCCAGTACTTC.

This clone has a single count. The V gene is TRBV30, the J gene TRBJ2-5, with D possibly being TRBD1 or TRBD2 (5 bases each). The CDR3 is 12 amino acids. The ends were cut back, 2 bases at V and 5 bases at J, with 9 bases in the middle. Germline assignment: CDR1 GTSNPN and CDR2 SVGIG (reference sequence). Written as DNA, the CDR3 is TGTGCCTGGAGTTACTGGGGGGAGACCCAGTACTTC. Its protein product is CAWSYWGETQYF.

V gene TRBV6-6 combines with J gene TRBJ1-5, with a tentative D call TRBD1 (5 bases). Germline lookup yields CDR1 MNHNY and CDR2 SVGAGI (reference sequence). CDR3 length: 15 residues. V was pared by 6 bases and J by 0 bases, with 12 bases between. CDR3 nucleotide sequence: TGTGCCAGCAGCGATCTTGACAGTAGCAATCAGCCCCAGCATTTT. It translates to CASSDLDSSNQPQHF.

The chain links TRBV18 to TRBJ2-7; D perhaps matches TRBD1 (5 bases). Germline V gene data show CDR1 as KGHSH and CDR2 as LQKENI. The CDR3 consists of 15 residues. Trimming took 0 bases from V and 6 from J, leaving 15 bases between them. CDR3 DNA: TGTGCCAGCTCACCACCGAGCAGGGTCGGTTCCGAGCAGTACTTC. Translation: CASSPPSRVGSEQYF.

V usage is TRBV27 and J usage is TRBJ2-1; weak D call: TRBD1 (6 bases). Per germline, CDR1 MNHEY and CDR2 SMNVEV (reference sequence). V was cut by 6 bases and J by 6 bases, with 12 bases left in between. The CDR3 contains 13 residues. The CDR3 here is CASSLWDTNEQFF. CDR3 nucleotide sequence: TGTGCCAGCAGCCTGTGGGACACCAATGAGCAGTTCTTC.

In DNA form, the CDR3 reads TGTGCCAGTAGTAACCGGGCCGTCCCGGGGCGAGCTTTCTTT. The encoded protein is CASSNRAVPGRAFF. V is TRBV19 and J is TRBJ1-1; a weak D match, TRBD1 (5 bases). Germline-derived CDR1 and CDR2 are LNHDA and SQIVND (reference sequence). The CDR3 runs to 14 residues. The germline V and J ends were trimmed by 4 bases and 10 bases, with 19 bases remaining between them.

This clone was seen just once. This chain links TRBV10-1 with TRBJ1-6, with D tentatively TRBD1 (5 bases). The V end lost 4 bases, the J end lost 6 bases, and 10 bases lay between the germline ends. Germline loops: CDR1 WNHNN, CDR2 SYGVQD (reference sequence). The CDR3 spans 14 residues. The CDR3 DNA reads TGCGCCAGCAGTGCTGGGGCGCCTAATTCACCCCTCCACTTT. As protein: CASSAGAPNSPLHF.

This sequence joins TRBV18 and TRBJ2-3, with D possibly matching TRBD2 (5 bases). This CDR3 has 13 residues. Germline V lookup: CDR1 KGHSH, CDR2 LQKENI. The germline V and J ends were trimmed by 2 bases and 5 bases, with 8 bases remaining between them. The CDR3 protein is CASSPGGGDTQYF. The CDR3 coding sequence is TGTGCCAGCTCACCAGGAGGCGGAGATACGCAGTATTTT.

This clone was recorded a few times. CDR3 sequence reads: CASSQGGRGFWETQYF. The CDR3 DNA reads TGTGCCAGCAGCCAGGGGGGCAGAGGTTTTTGGGAGACCCAGTACTTC. The chain employs TRBV14 and TRBJ2-5, with D perhaps given as TRBD1 or TRBD2 (6 bases each). The CDR3 sequence is 16 residues long. The ends were cut back, 3 bases at V and 5 bases at J, with 19 bases in the middle. The germline gives CDR1 SGHDN, CDR2 FVKESK. The whole variable domain, filled in from reference TRBV14 and TRBJ2-5, reads EAGVTQFPSHSVIEKGQTVTLRCDPISGHDNLYWYRRVMGKEIKFLLHFVKESKQDESGMPNNRFLAERTGGTYSTLKVQPAELEDSGVYFCASSQGGRGFWETQYFGPGTRLLVL.

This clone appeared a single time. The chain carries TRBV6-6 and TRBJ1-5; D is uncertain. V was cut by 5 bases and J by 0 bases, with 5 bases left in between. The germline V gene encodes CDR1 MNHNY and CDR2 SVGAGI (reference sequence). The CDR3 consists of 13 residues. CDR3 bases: TGTGCCAGCAGTGCGTATAGCAATCAGCCCCAGCATTTT. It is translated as CASSAYSNQPQHF.

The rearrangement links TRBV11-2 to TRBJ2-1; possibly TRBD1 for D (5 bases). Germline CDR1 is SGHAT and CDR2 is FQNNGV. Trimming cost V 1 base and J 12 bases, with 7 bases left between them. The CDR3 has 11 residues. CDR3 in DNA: TGTGCCAGCAGCTTAGGGACACCGCAGTTCTTC. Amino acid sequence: CASSLGTPQFF.

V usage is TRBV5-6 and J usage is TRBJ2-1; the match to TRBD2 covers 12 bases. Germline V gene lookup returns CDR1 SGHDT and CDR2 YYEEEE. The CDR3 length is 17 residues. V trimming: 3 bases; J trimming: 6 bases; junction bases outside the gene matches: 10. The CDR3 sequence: CASSWVLAGGFFNEQFF. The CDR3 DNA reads TGTGCCAGCAGCTGGGTACTAGCGGGGGGTTTTTTCAATGAGCAGTTCTTC.

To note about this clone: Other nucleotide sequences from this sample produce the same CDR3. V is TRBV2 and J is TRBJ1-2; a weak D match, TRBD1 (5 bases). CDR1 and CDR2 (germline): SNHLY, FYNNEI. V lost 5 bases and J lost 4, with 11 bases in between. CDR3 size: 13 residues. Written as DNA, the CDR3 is TGTGCCAGCAGTCGGCAGGGAGGCTATGGCTACACCTTC. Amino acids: CASSRQGGYGYTF.

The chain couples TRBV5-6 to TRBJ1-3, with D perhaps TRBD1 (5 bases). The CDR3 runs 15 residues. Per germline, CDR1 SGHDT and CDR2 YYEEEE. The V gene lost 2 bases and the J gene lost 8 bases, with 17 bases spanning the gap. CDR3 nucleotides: TGTGCCAGCAGCTTATTATTTCGGGGCTCTTACACCATATATTTT. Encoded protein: CASSLLFRGSYTIYF.

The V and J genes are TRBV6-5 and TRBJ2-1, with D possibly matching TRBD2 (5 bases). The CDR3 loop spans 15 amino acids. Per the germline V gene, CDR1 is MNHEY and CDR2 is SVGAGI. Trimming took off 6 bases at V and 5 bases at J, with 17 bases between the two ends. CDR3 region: CASRKIRTGDNEQFF. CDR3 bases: TGTGCCAGCAGGAAGATTCGGACTGGAGACAATGAGCAGTTCTTC.